This TCR beta chain was sequenced for a study of cytomegalovirus exposure and HLA in healthy donors. Study-wide results and limits: The authors judged a highly shared variant cluster likely a sequencing artifact.

The PCR contained 60 Vbeta and 13 Jbeta primers. TCRdb's table, derived via immunoSEQ multiplex PCR, lists solely in-frame clones and lacks some. The sample has about 160,000 clones; about 85% are singletons. As concerns this clone: Its antigen remains unknown.

This CDR3 region has 13 residues. Germline V gene lookup returns CDR1 KGHSH and CDR2 LQKENI. The junction had 2 bases not matched to a gene; V was cut back by 2 bases and J by 6 bases. The chain links TRBV18 to TRBJ2-7, with 9 bases identical to TRBD1. The source of this sequence is a man between 18 and 29 years old in good health and CMV-seropositive. Sequencing was carried out using PBMCs. This chain's CDR3 is CASSPGTGREQYF. CDR3 bases: TGTGCCAGCTCACCAGGGACAGGGCGCGAGCAGTACTTC.